This entry lists 30 T cell receptor beta chains sequenced from one sample in a study of T cell responses to AZD1222 COVID-19 vaccine. Assay used: immunoSEQ multiplex PCR; TCRdb lists only in-frame clones, some missing. The sample records tens of thousands of clones, 85% to 90% being singletons. The specimen was peripheral blood, collected on day 0 of MenACWY control vaccination. The receptors were gathered from an adult in good health.

The chain joins TRBV19 to TRBJ2-7, with no clear D. CDR3 length: 14 amino acids. The germline V gene encodes CDR1 LNHDA and CDR2 SQIVND (reference sequence). V was pared by 0 bases and J by 6 bases, with 12 bases between. CDR3: CASSIDRGRSEQYF. The CDR3 coding sequence is TGTGCCAGTAGTATAGACCGAGGCCGGAGCGAGCAGTACTTC.

This chain connects TRBV4-1 to TRBJ1-5, with a possible D match to TRBD1 (6 bases). The V gene lost 0 bases and the J gene lost 5 bases, with 11 bases spanning the gap. The CDR3 extends over 15 amino acids. From germline, CDR1 is MGHRA and CDR2 YSYEKL. The CDR3 reads CASSQDIQGDQPQHF. CDR3 nucleotide sequence: TGCGCCAGCAGCCAAGATATACAGGGCGATCAGCCCCAGCATTTT.

The J gene is TRBJ1-5, the V gene TRBV4-1, with 9 bases matching TRBD1. The germline V gene has CDR1 MGHRA and CDR2 YSYEKL. The CDR3 contains 15 residues. The trim removed 3 bases at V and 3 bases at J, leaving 3 bases unmatched. The CDR3 spells CASSQRTGANQPQHF. In DNA, the CDR3 is TGCGCCAGCAGCCAGCGGACAGGGGCCAATCAGCCCCAGCATTTT.

V and J are TRBV7-3 and TRBJ2-2; a weak D match, TRBD2 (7 bases). The V gene's germline CDR1 is SGHTA and CDR2 FQGTGA. The CDR3 length is 15 residues. Deletions cut 4 bases from V and 7 bases from J, with 16 bases between. The CDR3 coding sequence is TGTGCCAGCAGCTGGACGGGGGGCCTCAGCGGGGAGCTGTTTTTT. This codes for CASSWTGGLSGELFF.

This clone was detected only once. The chain carries TRBV28 and TRBJ1-1; 7 bases agree with TRBD1. The length of the CDR3 is 15 residues. From germline, CDR1 is MDHEN and CDR2 SYDVKM. V was clipped by 9 bases and J by 3 bases; unmatched bases: 13. The CDR3 sequence: CASQGGGATDTEAFF. CDR3 coding DNA: TGTGCCAGTCAGGGGGGTGGGGCTACAGACACTGAAGCTTTCTTT.

This rearrangement joins TRBV6-5 to TRBJ2-2; a possible D gene is TRBD1 (5 bases). The CDR3 has 13 residues. Germline-derived CDR1 and CDR2 are MNHEY and SVGAGI. V lost 6 bases and J 5 bases, leaving 10 bases between the germline ends. The CDR3 DNA reads TGTGCCAGCAGGTCTCCAGGGACCGGGGAGCTGTTTTTT. Protein sequence: CASRSPGTGELFF.

The rearrangement uses TRBV19 and TRBJ2-5; no clear D gene. This CDR3 comprises 15 residues. The V end was cut by 1 base, the J end by 1 base, with 10 bases between. Germline V gene sequence: CDR1 LNHDA, CDR2 SQIVND (reference sequence). The CDR3 DNA reads TGTGCCAGTAGTATAGTGGGCGGCAGCCAAGAGACCCAGTACTTC. Protein sequence: CASSIVGGSQETQYF.

The rearrangement uses TRBV6-2 or TRBV6-3 and TRBJ1-5; possible D gene TRBD1, 5 bases. Germline loops: CDR1 MNHEY, CDR2 SVGEGT. V lost 2 bases and J 0 bases, leaving 14 bases between the germline ends. The CDR3 sequence is 17 residues long. CDR3 loop: CASSYPAGTDSNQPQHF. The CDR3, as DNA: TGTGCCAGCAGTTACCCCGCCGGGACGGATAGCAATCAGCCCCAGCATTTT.

The chain uses TRBV7-9 and TRBJ2-7; 8 bases are shared with TRBD1. CDR1 and CDR2 (germline): SEHNR, FQNEAQ (reference sequence). The CDR3 extends over 14 amino acids. The V and J ends lost 3 bases and 5 bases, in that order; junction bases with no gene match: 6. The CDR3 reads CASSFSRGLDEQYF. CDR3 DNA sequence: TGTGCCAGCAGCTTTTCCAGGGGGCTAGACGAGCAGTACTTC.

The chain couples TRBV3-1 (or the pseudogene TRBV3-2) to TRBJ1-6; D unresolved. V gave up 1 base and J gave up 6 bases, with 10 bases separating them. CDR1 is LGHDT, CDR2 YNNKEL, per germline (reference sequence). The CDR3 covers 15 residues. CDR3 loop: CASSQVPSGNSPLHF. The CDR3 DNA follows: TGTGCCAGCAGCCAAGTACCTAGTGGTAATTCACCCCTCCACTTT.

V usage is TRBV6-5 and J usage is TRBJ2-4; 9 bases are a match to TRBD2. CDR1 and CDR2 from the germline V gene are MNHEY and SVGAGI. The V and J ends lost 0 bases and 0 bases, in that order; junction bases with no gene match: 0. This CDR3 has 16 residues. Here the CDR3 DNA reads TGTGCCAGCAGTTACTCGCGGGGGGGAGCCAAAAACATTCAGTACTTC. It specifies CASSYSRGGAKNIQYF.

This clone was seen a few times. The rearrangement joins TRBV4-1 to TRBJ2-5, with D perhaps TRBD1 or TRBD2 (7 bases each). This CDR3 is 14 amino acids long. V was cut by 3 bases and J by 5 bases, with 13 bases left in between. The germline CDR1 and CDR2 sequences are MGHRA and YSYEKL. The CDR3 DNA reads TGCGCCAGCAGCCATCAGGGGGAGGGGGAGACCCAGTACTTC. As protein: CASSHQGEGETQYF.

The chain employs TRBV6-5 and TRBJ1-3; D remains ambiguous. The ends were cut back, 6 bases at V and 0 bases at J, with 6 bases in the middle. CDR1 and CDR2 (germline): MNHEY, SVGAGI. The CDR3 contains 13 residues. The DNA of the CDR3 is TGTGCCAGCAGCCCGTACTCTGGAAACACCATATATTTT. Its protein product is CASSPYSGNTIYF.

This clone was seen only once. The rearrangement links TRBV18 to TRBJ2-6, with 8 bases matching TRBD1. The CDR3 loop spans 17 amino acids. V lost 3 bases to trimming and J lost 2 bases; unmatched junction nucleotides: 6. The germline gives CDR1 KGHSH, CDR2 LQKENI. CDR3 coding DNA: TGTGCCAGCTCACCGGATGGCAGGGGGCCTGGGGCCAACGTCCTGACTTTC. Translation: CASSPDGRGPGANVLTF. The whole variable domain, filled in from reference TRBV18 and TRBJ2-6, reads NAGVMQNPRHLVRRRGQEARLRCSPMKGHSHVYWYRQLPEEGLKFMVYLQKENIIDESGMPKERFSAEFPKEGPSILRIQQVVRGDSAAYFCASSPDGRGPGANVLTFGAGSRLTVL.

The rearrangement uses TRBV18 and TRBJ2-5, with D unclear. This CDR3 has 12 amino acids. V gave up 1 base and J gave up 3 bases, with 3 bases separating them. Germline values: CDR1 KGHSH, CDR2 LQKENI. CDR3 DNA sequence: TGTGCCAGCTCACCACTTAAAGAGACCCAGTACTTC. Its protein is CASSPLKETQYF.

Only one count was recorded for this clone. This sequence joins TRBV19 and TRBJ1-5; 7 bases are a match to TRBD1. CDR1 and CDR2 (germline): LNHDA, SQIVND (reference sequence). This CDR3 region has 15 residues. The J segment lost 6 bases and the V segment lost 5 bases, leaving 10 bases of the junction unmatched. CDR3 residues: CASSYDRVKGQPQHF. The CDR3 DNA reads TGTGCCAGTAGTTACGACAGGGTAAAAGGTCAGCCCCAGCATTTT. The full variable domain, rest sourced from reference TRBV19 and TRBJ1-5, is DGGITQSPKYLFRKEGQNVTLSCEQNLNHDAMYWYRQDPGQGLRLIYYSQIVNDFQKGDIAEGYSVSREKKESFPLTVTSAQKNPTAFYLCASSYDRVKGQPQHFGDGTRLSIL.

The chain combines TRBV6-2 or TRBV6-3 with TRBJ2-7; weak D call: TRBD2 (5 bases). CDR3 length: 13 residues. Germline CDR1 is MNHEY and CDR2 is SVGEGT. Trimming stripped 3 bases from V and 5 bases from J, with 11 bases between. CDR3 DNA sequence: TGTGCCAGCAGTTATTTACTAGTCCACGAGCAGTACTTC. Amino acid sequence: CASSYLLVHEQYF.

The V and J genes are TRBV9 and TRBJ2-7; 13 nucleotides line up with TRBD2. Unmatched junction bases numbered 7, after V lost 3 bases and J lost 4 bases. The CDR3 sequence is 16 residues long. Germline CDR1 is SGDLS and CDR2 is YYNGEE. For the CDR3, the DNA is TGTGCCAGCAGCGCTACTAGCGGGGGGGCCGGGTACGAGCAGTACTTC. Its protein product is CASSATSGGAGYEQYF.

The chain combines TRBV5-1 with TRBJ1-2; 7 nucleotides line up with TRBD1. V was pared by 1 base and J by 8 bases, with 14 bases of the junction left unmatched. The CDR3 totals 16 residues. The germline V gene has CDR1 SGHRS and CDR2 YFSETQ. The CDR3 DNA reads as TGCGCCAGCAGCTTGACTCCCGACAGGGCCCGTGTGGGCTACACCTTC. It specifies CASSLTPDRARVGYTF.

This rearrangement joins TRBV3-1 (or the pseudogene TRBV3-2) to TRBJ1-1; a possible D gene is TRBD1 (5 bases). The CDR3 consists of 15 residues. The V gene's germline CDR1 is LGHDT and CDR2 YNNKEL (reference sequence). Deletions cut 8 bases from V and 4 bases from J, with 20 bases between. This CDR3 is CASVQPGRGITEAFF. CDR3 DNA sequence: TGTGCCAGCGTGCAACCGGGACGGGGAATCACTGAAGCTTTCTTT.

The chain joins TRBV29-1 to TRBJ1-5; D possibly corresponds to TRBD1 (5 bases). Trimming removed 3 bases at V and 4 bases at J, with 19 bases between. Germline V gene data show CDR1 as SQVTM and CDR2 as ANQGSEA. The length of the CDR3 is 16 residues. The CDR3 DNA reads TGCAGCGTTGACGACGGGGGAGCTAGACCAAATCAGCCCCAGCATTTT. Protein product: CSVDDGGARPNQPQHF.

This chain connects TRBV10-3 to TRBJ1-1; D call uncertain. Germline V gene sequence: CDR1 ENHRY, CDR2 SYGVKD. The ends were cut back, 10 bases at V and 0 bases at J, with 18 bases in the middle. The CDR3 is 15 amino acids. Written as DNA, the CDR3 is TGTGCCACCGAAAAGACGGAGTTCATGAACACTGAAGCTTTCTTT. It yields the protein CATEKTEFMNTEAFF.

V is TRBV27 and J is TRBJ1-5; D is uncertain. The CDR3 runs 13 residues. Germline V gives CDR1 MNHEY, CDR2 SMNVEV (reference sequence). V lost 3 bases and J 5 bases, leaving 8 bases between the germline ends. Here the CDR3 DNA reads TGTGCCAGCAGTTTCGCGGGTTATCAGCCCCAGCATTTT. Its protein is CASSFAGYQPQHF.

This rearrangement joins TRBV6-4 to TRBJ1-2; 7 bases map to TRBD1. Germline lookup yields CDR1 MRHNA and CDR2 SNTAGT. Trimming took 7 bases from V and 11 from J; bases not matched to a gene: 10. The CDR3 consists of 12 residues. The CDR3 spells CASIKDRSLYTF. The CDR3 nucleotides read TGTGCCAGCATTAAGGACAGGAGCTTATACACCTTC.

V gene TRBV6-2 or TRBV6-3 combines with J gene TRBJ1-1; D not resolved. Per germline, CDR1 MNHEY and CDR2 SVGEGT. V was shortened by 1 base and J by 4 bases, with 7 bases between the two germline ends. CDR3 length equals 13 residues. CDR3 sequence: CASSYLRSTEAFF. The CDR3 nucleotides are TGTGCCAGCAGTTACTTAAGGTCCACTGAAGCTTTCTTT.

As regards this clone: Distinct nucleotide sequences in the sample also encode this CDR3. V gene TRBV7-9 combines with J gene TRBJ1-2; 9 positions match TRBD1. Germline values: CDR1 SEHNR, CDR2 FQNEAQ (reference sequence). J was trimmed by 6 bases and V by 6 bases; bases with no gene match: 11. The CDR3 runs 15 residues. The chain's CDR3 is CASSSRDRVFDGYTF. CDR3 nucleotide sequence: TGTGCCAGCAGTAGTAGGGACAGGGTGTTCGATGGCTACACCTTC.

V is TRBV6-5 and J is TRBJ2-7, with 7 nucleotides matching TRBD2. Germline lookup yields CDR1 MNHEY and CDR2 SVGAGI. The CDR3 has 15 amino acids. V was pared by 6 bases and J by 0 bases, with 8 bases of the junction left unmatched. As DNA, the CDR3 is TGTGCCAGCAGGACCGGGACTACTCACTCCTACGAGCAGTACTTC. This gives the protein CASRTGTTHSYEQYF.

V is TRBV11-1 and J is TRBJ2-5; TRBD1 is a possible D gene (5 bases). The CDR3 sequence is 14 residues long. The germline V gene has CDR1 SGHAT and CDR2 FQDESV (reference sequence). With 2 bases removed from V and 5 bases from J, the gap between germline ends came to 12 bases. CDR3 residues: CASSLSDSGETQYF. Here the CDR3 DNA reads TGTGCCAGCAGCTTATCGGATTCAGGGGAGACCCAGTACTTC.

CDR3 bases: TGTGCCAGCAGCTTATCGGGTTATTCCGGCGTACGGTTCTTC. Protein sequence: CASSLSGYSGVRFF. V usage is TRBV7-9 and J usage is TRBJ2-1; D unclear. Germline CDR1 is SEHNR and CDR2 is FQNEAQ (reference sequence). This CDR3 spans 14 amino acids. Deletions cut 2 bases from V and 15 bases from J, with 20 bases between.

The rearrangement links TRBV14 to TRBJ1-2; 11 positions match TRBD1. Per the germline V gene, CDR1 is SGHDN and CDR2 is FVKESK. This CDR3 region has 14 residues. V shed 4 bases, J shed 5 bases, and the junction held 3 bases outside the gene matches. The CDR3 nucleotides are TGTGCCAGCAGCCGGGACAGGGGGATTTATGGCTACACCTTC. Amino acid sequence: CASSRDRGIYGYTF.